What follows are 9 T cell receptor beta chains derived from one specimen sequenced in a study of CD8 T cells in ankylosing spondylitis. A single record per CDR3 protein comes from TCRdb applying MiXCR to the 5' RACE reads. Among about 240,000 distinct CDR3 sequences, approximately 24% were seen once, and the ten largest hold around 0.58%. Source material: blood, either unsorted or a sorted T cell fraction (not recorded which). Receptor source: a male donor with ankylosing spondylitis or in good health (not recorded which).

V usage is TRBV20-1 and J usage is TRBJ2-3, with D possibly matching TRBD1 (5 bases). V dropped 3 bases and J dropped 2 bases, with 12 bases sitting between them. Germline lookup yields CDR1 DFQATT and CDR2 SNEGSKA (reference sequence). The CDR3 sequence is 14 residues long. The CDR3 nucleotides are TGCAGTGCTAGGGACCTGACAGTCACAGATACGCAGTATTTT. The encoded protein is CSARDLTVTDTQYF.

The chain recombines TRBV20-1 with TRBJ1-1, with TRBD1 identical over 8 bases. J lost 4 bases, V lost 5 bases, and 3 bases had no gene match. The CDR3 has 12 residues. Germline V gives CDR1 DFQATT, CDR2 SNEGSKA (reference sequence). The CDR3 nucleotides read TGCAGTGCTGCGCAGGGGGCCACTGAAGCTTTCTTT. Its translation: CSAAQGATEAFF.

Many counts were recorded for this clonotype. The V call is TRBV11-2, the J call TRBJ2-7; D perhaps matches TRBD2 (6 bases). Germline loops: CDR1 SGHAT, CDR2 FQNNGV. Trimming removed 4 bases from V and 2 bases from J, with 12 bases in between. The CDR3 runs to 14 residues. CDR3 coding DNA: TGTGCCAGCAGCTCCGACCCGGGGGCCTACGAGCAGTACTTC. This sequence encodes CASSSDPGAYEQYF.

In its sample, this clonotype was seen a few times. The chain recombines TRBV7-6 with TRBJ2-2; the match to TRBD2 covers 13 bases. Germline loops: CDR1 SGHVS, CDR2 FNYEAQ. The CDR3 loop spans 16 amino acids. The ends lost 5 bases at V and 7 bases at J; junction bases unmatched: 7. In DNA, the CDR3 is TGTGCCAGCAGCACCCTGACTAGCGGGGGGATCGGGGAGCTGTTTTTT. Its translation: CASSTLTSGGIGELFF. Based on the CDR3 plus reference TRBV7-6 and TRBJ2-2, the full variable domain is GAGVSQSPRYKVTKRGQDVALRCDPISGHVSLYWYRQALGQGPEFLTYFNYEAQQDKSGLPNDRFSAERPEGSISTLTIQRTEQRDSAMYRCASSTLTSGGIGELFFGEGSRLTVL.

V usage is TRBV7-2 and J usage is TRBJ2-3, with no clear D. V gave up 11 bases and J gave up 8 bases, with 11 bases separating them. Germline assignment: CDR1 SGHTA and CDR2 FQGNSA. The CDR3 has 10 amino acids. For the CDR3, the DNA is TGTGCCGGCCAAGGGTGTACGCAGTATTTT. This gives the protein CAGQGCTQYF.

This clonotype was seen at least ten times. The chain recombines TRBV20-1 with TRBJ1-3; 8 nucleotides align to TRBD1. V was clipped by 5 bases and J by 8 bases; unmatched bases: 17. Germline V gene data show CDR1 as DFQATT and CDR2 as SNEGSKA (reference sequence). The CDR3 sequence is 16 residues long. The CDR3 reads CSARNARSDRVDTIYF. Written as DNA, the CDR3 is TGCAGTGCTCGAAATGCCAGATCGGACAGGGTGGACACCATATATTTT.

The chain combines TRBV6-2 or TRBV6-3 with TRBJ2-5, with D maybe TRBD2 (5 bases). Per germline, CDR1 MNHEY and CDR2 SVGEGT. CDR3 length: 17 residues. Trimming left V 2 bases short and J 4 bases short, with 20 bases between. CDR3 in amino acids: CASSYVAGGRLGETQYF. CDR3 bases: TGTGCCAGCAGTTACGTGGCTGGAGGTCGCCTGGGAGAGACCCAGTACTTC.

The CDR3 loop reads CASSLAYPGGELFF. DNA for the CDR3: TGCGCCAGCAGCTTGGCTTATCCTGGCGGGGAGCTGTTTTTT. This sequence joins TRBV5-1 and TRBJ2-2, with D uncertain. V shed 0 bases and J shed 7 bases, with 10 bases lying between them. The CDR3 length is 14 residues. Looked up from germline, CDR1 is SGHRS and CDR2 is YFSETQ.

This sequence joins TRBV12-3 or TRBV12-4 and TRBJ1-5; D possibly corresponds to TRBD1 (5 bases). This CDR3 has 15 amino acids. V lost 3 bases and J lost 0, with 9 bases in between. CDR3 protein: CASSLQGSSNQPQHF. CDR3 nucleotide sequence: TGTGCCAGCAGTTTGCAGGGTAGTAGCAATCAGCCCCAGCATTTT.